A selection of T cell receptor beta chains follows, all from one sample in a study of blood T cell repertoires in COVID-19. TCRdb's table, derived via immunoSEQ multiplex PCR, lists solely in-frame clones and lacks some. The sample shows approximately 230,000 clones, 87% of them seen only once. Material: PBMCs or T cells enriched from blood (not recorded which). These receptors originate from a woman aged 25 to 39 with acute COVID-19. Both conserved end residues are part of each CDR3. Each record gives: D gene, J gene, V gene, clone size, CDR3 DNA, CDR3 protein. The D gene is left open where the match is weak. Only some rows state a clone size, as once, few, many or a class for expanded clones.

>TRBD1|TRBJ1-1|TRBV5-6|.
TGTGCCAGCAGCTTGTCAGGGGGCGCTGAAGCTTTCTTT
CASSLSGGAEAFF
>.|TRBJ1-1|TRBV14|.
TGTGCCAGCAGCCAAGATCACCCTGGACATTTGGTAGCTGAAGCTTTCTTT
CASSQDHPGHLVAEAFF
>.|TRBJ1-4|TRBV5-6|.
TGTGCCAGCAGCTTGGCCATTTGGGTACGGGGAACGGAAAAACTGTTTTTT
CASSLAIWVRGTEKLFF
>TRBD1|TRBJ1-2|TRBV6-5|.
TGTGCCAGCAGTTCCGACAGGGCGCATGGGAATGGCTACACCTTC
CASSSDRAHGNGYTF
>.|TRBJ2-1|TRBV11-2|.
TGTGCCAGCAGCTTAGAGACGGCGGCCGTCGCCCAGTTCTTC
CASSLETAAVAQFF
>TRBD2|TRBJ2-2|TRBV11-3|.
TGTGCCAGCAGCACCGGACTAGCGGGGGCGGGCGGGGAGCTGTTTTTT
CASSTGLAGAGGELFF
>.|TRBJ1-2|TRBV29-1|.
TGCAGCGTTGAACCACAGGGCGGTAGGGGCTACACCTTC
CSVEPQGGRGYTF
>TRBD1|TRBJ1-4|TRBV20-1|once
TGCAGTGCTAGTTACACCCGGGACAGGGGGCTCCGTGGTGAAAAACTGTTTTTT
CSASYTRDRGLRGEKLFF
>TRBD1|TRBJ1-6|TRBV2|.
TGTGCCAGCAGTGTATCAGGGGGTGGTTCACCCCTCCACTTT
CASSVSGGGSPLHF
>.|TRBJ2-2|TRBV6-5|.
TGTGCCAGCAGTCACCAGCGGGTCAACACCGGGGAGCTGTTTTTT
CASSHQRVNTGELFF
>.|TRBJ2-7|TRBV12-3/TRBV12-4|once
TGTGCCAGCAGTTTAGGACTCACCTACGCGCAGTACTTC
CASSLGLTYAQYF
>.|TRBJ1-2|TRBV25-1|.
TGTGCCAGCAACCTGGATTCGGGGGATGGCTACACCTTC
CASNLDSGDGYTF
>.|TRBJ1-4|TRBV14|.
TGTGCCAGCAGCCTTTTGTCAGGGCAAGATGAAAAACTGTTTTTT
CASSLLSGQDEKLFF
>TRBD2|TRBJ2-7|TRBV9|.
TGTGCCAGCAGCGTAGTGGCGGGAGCTGCCTACGAGCAGTACTTC
CASSVVAGAAYEQYF
>TRBD2|TRBJ2-7|TRBV3-1/TRBV3-2|.
TGTGCCAGTAGCGGGACTGGATCCTACGAGCAGTACTTC
CASSGTGSYEQYF
>.|TRBJ2-2|TRBV24-1|.
TGTGCCACCAGTGACCCCCGAATGACAGGGAACACCGGGGAGCTGTTTTTT
CATSDPRMTGNTGELFF
>.|TRBJ1-1|TRBV4-3|.
TGCGCCAGCAGCCAAGAGGCCCCGGGATTGGGCACTGAAGCTTTCTTT
CASSQEAPGLGTEAFF
>.|TRBJ1-5|TRBV6-6|.
TGTGCCAGCAGTCCCGTACGCCGGGGGGACAATCAGCCCCAGCATTTT
CASSPVRRGDNQPQHF
>.|TRBJ1-2|TRBV30|.
TGTGCCTGGAGTGTTCGCTGGAGGTATGGCTACACCTTC
CAWSVRWRYGYTF
>TRBD1|TRBJ1-3|TRBV18|.
TGTGCCAGCTCACCACTAATTGGACAGGGTGTAAACACCATATATTTT
CASSPLIGQGVNTIYF
>TRBD1|TRBJ2-7|TRBV25-1|.
TGTGCCAGCAGTGGGCCCGGGACAGGGTTCTACGAGCAGTACTTC
CASSGPGTGFYEQYF
>TRBD2|TRBJ2-3|TRBV11-1|.
TGTGCCAGCAGCTTAAGAGCGGGAAGCACAGATACGCAGTATTTT
CASSLRAGSTDTQYF
>TRBD1|TRBJ1-5|TRBV28|.
TGTGCCAGCAACGACAGGGGTGGACAGCCCCAGCATTTT
CASNDRGGQPQHF
>.|TRBJ1-3|TRBV2|.
TGTGCCAGCAGCCAAACAGGGTTAGGAAACACCATATATTTT
CASSQTGLGNTIYF
>TRBD1|TRBJ1-2|TRBV4-1|.
TGCGCCAGCAGCCAACCCCAGGACAGGGGAGCTAACTATGGCTACACCTTC
CASSQPQDRGANYGYTF
>TRBD1|TRBJ1-2|TRBV7-3|.
TGTGCCAGCAGCTGGGACAGGGGCCAAGGCTACACCTTC
CASSWDRGQGYTF
>TRBD1|TRBJ2-1|TRBV13|.
TGTGCCAGCAGCCTACAGGGGGTCACACCCTACAATGAGCAGTTCTTC
CASSLQGVTPYNEQFF
>.|TRBJ2-3|TRBV20-1|.
TGCAGTGCTAGTAGGGGACTGGAACCCCCCGATACGCAGTATTTT
CSASRGLEPPDTQYF
>.|TRBJ1-2|TRBV27|.
TGTGCCAGCAGCCATGACAGACGCTATGGCTACACCTTC
CASSHDRRYGYTF
>.|TRBJ2-7|TRBV28|.
TGTGCCAGCAGTTACCCGGGCTACGAGCAGTACTTC
CASSYPGYEQYF
>TRBD2|TRBJ2-1|TRBV11-2|.
TGTGCCAGCAGCTTATTAAGGCGGGAGGGGGCTGAGCAGTTCTTC
CASSLLRREGAEQFF
>.|TRBJ1-6|TRBV6-5|.
TGTGCCAGCCGTCTAGGCTATAATTCACCCCTCCACTTT
CASRLGYNSPLHF
>.|TRBJ2-5|TRBV5-1|once
TGCGCCAGCAGCGGGGTCAAAGCGGCCCAAGAGACCCAGTACTTC
CASSGVKAAQETQYF
>.|TRBJ1-2|TRBV2|.
TGTGCCAGCAGCAGGTGGAACTATGGCTACACCTTC
CASSRWNYGYTF
>.|TRBJ2-7|TRBV6-5|.
TGTGCCAGCAGTTACTCGAAGCTTCTGTCCCACGAGCAGTACTTC
CASSYSKLLSHEQYF
>.|TRBJ2-6|TRBV4-1|.
TGCGCCAGCAGCCAAAACCAGGCTGGGGCCAACGTCCTGACTTTC
CASSQNQAGANVLTF
>TRBD1|TRBJ2-1|TRBV11-1|.
TGTGCCTCGACCGGGACAGGGCCCTACAATGAGCAGTTCTTC
CASTGTGPYNEQFF
>.|TRBJ1-2|TRBV3-1/TRBV3-2|.
TGTGCCAGCAGCCAAGATATGGGCTACACCTTC
CASSQDMGYTF
>.|TRBJ1-1|TRBV29-1|once
TGCAGCGCAAAAGGGACACAGTACACTGAAGCTTTCTTT
CSAKGTQYTEAFF
>.|TRBJ2-5|TRBV5-3|.
TGTGCCAGAAGCTTGTGGACTCCCCAAGAGACCCAGTACTTC
CARSLWTPQETQYF
>.|TRBJ1-1|TRBV3-1/TRBV3-2|few
TGTGCCAGCAGCCAAGACGGTATAAACACTGAAGCTTTCTTT
CASSQDGINTEAFF
>.|TRBJ1-5|TRBV5-5|.
TGTGCCAGCAGCAGCAGCGGGTCTAGTCAGCCCCAGCATTTT
CASSSSGSSQPQHF
>TRBD2|TRBJ2-7|TRBV6-2/TRBV6-3|.
TGTGCCAGCAGTTACCCTAGCGGGAGCCACGAGCAGTACTTC
CASSYPSGSHEQYF
>TRBD1|TRBJ1-5|TRBV4-1|.
TGCGCCAGCAGCCAAGCGGAGGGACAGGGACAGCCCCAGCATTTT
CASSQAEGQGQPQHF
>.|TRBJ1-4|TRBV29-1|.
TGCAGCGTCACCAAGGCTTGGGGGGTTGGTGAAAAACTGTTTTTT
CSVTKAWGVGEKLFF
>TRBD2|TRBJ2-7|TRBV6-5|.
TGTGCCAGCAGTTACTCGGAAGTAGCGGGGGCCTACGAGCAGTACTTC
CASSYSEVAGAYEQYF